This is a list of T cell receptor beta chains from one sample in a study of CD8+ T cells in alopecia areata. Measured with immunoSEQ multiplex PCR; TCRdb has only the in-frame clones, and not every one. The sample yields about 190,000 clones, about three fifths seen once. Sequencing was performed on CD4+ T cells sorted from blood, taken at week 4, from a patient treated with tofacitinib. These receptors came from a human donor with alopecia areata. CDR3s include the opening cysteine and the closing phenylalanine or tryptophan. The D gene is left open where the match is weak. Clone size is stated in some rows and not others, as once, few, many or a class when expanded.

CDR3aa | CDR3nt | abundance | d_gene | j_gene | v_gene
CSAYVTEAFF | TGCAGCGCTTATGTCACTGAAGCTTTCTTT | - | - | TRBJ1-1 | TRBV29-1
CASSLTGRSYEQYF | TGTGCCAGCAGCCTTACAGGGCGCTCCTACGAGCAGTACTTC | few | - | TRBJ2-7 | TRBV28
CASSPRPRTEAFF | TGTGCCAGCTCACCCCGCCCGCGCACTGAAGCTTTCTTT | few | - | TRBJ1-1 | TRBV18
CATNYFGSQETQYF | TGTGCCACCAACTACTTCGGATCCCAAGAGACCCAGTACTTC | - | - | TRBJ2-5 | TRBV28
CASSESISGGYTF | TGCGCCAGCAGCGAGTCTATTAGTGGTGGCTACACCTTC | - | - | TRBJ1-2 | TRBV5-1
CASSRDTGGNTIYF | TGTGCCAGCAGCCGGGACACGGGAGGAAACACCATATATTTT | - | - | TRBJ1-3 | TRBV5-4
CASSIAGTASYEQYF | TGTGCCAGTAGTATAGCCGGGACAGCTTCCTACGAGCAGTACTTC | few | TRBD1 | TRBJ2-7 | TRBV19
CASSLQGNTEAFF | TGTGCCAGCAGCTTGCAGGGAAACACTGAAGCTTTCTTT | - | - | TRBJ1-1 | TRBV5-4
CASSTDGYINTEAFF | TGTGCCAGCAGCACCGACGGCTACATAAACACTGAAGCTTTCTTT | - | - | TRBJ1-1 | TRBV5-4
CASRDNTDTQYF | TGTGCCAGCAGAGACAACACAGATACGCAGTATTTT | - | - | TRBJ2-3 | TRBV28
CSVAMKGYIQYF | TGCAGCGTTGCCATGAAGGGTTACATTCAGTACTTC | - | - | TRBJ2-4 | TRBV29-1
CASSRDSYEQYF | TGCGCCAGCAGCCGGGACAGCTACGAGCAGTACTTC | few | TRBD1 | TRBJ2-7 | TRBV5-1
CASSVGLAAQYF | TGTGCCAGCAGTGTTGGGCTGGCGGCCCAGTACTTC | - | - | TRBJ2-5 | TRBV2
CASSAGLAGVPQETQYF | TGTGCCAGCAGCGCCGGACTAGCGGGAGTACCACAAGAGACCCAGTACTTC | - | TRBD2 | TRBJ2-5 | TRBV4-2
CASSTRGSGEQYEQYF | TGTGCCAGCAGCACCCGAGGCTCGGGAGAACAGTACGAGCAGTACTTC | - | - | TRBJ2-7 | TRBV11-3
CSVVEGRSSSYNEQFF | TGCAGCGTTGTGGAAGGACGCTCAAGCTCCTACAATGAGCAGTTCTTC | few | - | TRBJ2-1 | TRBV29-1
CSVYPGLAVIETQYF | TGCAGCGTTTACCCGGGACTAGCGGTAATAGAGACCCAGTACTTC | - | TRBD2 | TRBJ2-5 | TRBV29-1
CASRAEVTTEAFF | TGTGCCAGCAGAGCAGAGGTGACCACTGAAGCTTTCTTT | once | - | TRBJ1-1 | TRBV2
CASSPRGVDSNQPQHF | TGCGCCAGCAGCCCAAGGGGGGTGGATAGCAATCAGCCCCAGCATTTT | - | - | TRBJ1-5 | TRBV4-1